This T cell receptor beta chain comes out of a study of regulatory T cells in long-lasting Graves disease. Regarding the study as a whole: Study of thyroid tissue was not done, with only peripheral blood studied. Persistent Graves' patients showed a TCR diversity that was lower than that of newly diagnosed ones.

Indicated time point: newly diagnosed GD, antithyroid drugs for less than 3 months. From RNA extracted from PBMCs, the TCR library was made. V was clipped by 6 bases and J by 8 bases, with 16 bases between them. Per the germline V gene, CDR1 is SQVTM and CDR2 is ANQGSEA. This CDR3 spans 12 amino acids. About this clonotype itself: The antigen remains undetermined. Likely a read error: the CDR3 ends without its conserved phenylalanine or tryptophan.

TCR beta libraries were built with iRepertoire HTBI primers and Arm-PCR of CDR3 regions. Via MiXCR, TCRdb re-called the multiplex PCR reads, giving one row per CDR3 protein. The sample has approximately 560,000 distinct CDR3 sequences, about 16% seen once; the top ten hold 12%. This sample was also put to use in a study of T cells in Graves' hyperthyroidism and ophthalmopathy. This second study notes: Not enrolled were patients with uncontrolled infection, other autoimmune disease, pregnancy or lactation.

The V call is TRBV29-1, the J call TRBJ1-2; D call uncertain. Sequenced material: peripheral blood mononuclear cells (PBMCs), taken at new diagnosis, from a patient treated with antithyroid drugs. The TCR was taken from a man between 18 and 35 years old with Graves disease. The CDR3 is CSVGDLAGGYTS. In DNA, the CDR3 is TGCAGCGTCGGAGACCTGGCGGGGGGCTACACCTCC.